This T cell receptor beta chain was captured by sequencing in a study of blood T cell repertoires in COVID-19. Across the whole study: COVID-19 samples from acute and convalescent phases originated in the United States, Italy and Spain. T cells, B-cell-depleted T cells, or PBMCs supplied cDNA or gDNA.

The germline gives CDR1 MDHEN, CDR2 SYDVKM. This CDR3 spans 16 amino acids. The junction had 8 bases not matched to a gene; V was cut back by 5 bases and J by 1 base. Original processing methods: Estimated nucleated cell counts came from reference gene primer amplification. Method: immunoSEQ multiplex PCR; TCRdb's copy keeps in-frame clones and lacks some. V and J calls and clone size come straight from that table; D and trimming were deduced from the DNA. The table shows around 250,000 clones, with over 75% occurring only once. The sequence came from a human donor in a cohort sampled during active COVID-19. This chain uses TRBV28 with TRBJ1-1, with 9 bases identical to TRBD1. Input material: peripheral blood. In DNA form, the CDR3 reads TGTGCCAGCAGTCTATTACAGGGGGCGACGAACACTGAAGCTTTCTTT. The encoded protein is CASSLLQGATNTEAFF.